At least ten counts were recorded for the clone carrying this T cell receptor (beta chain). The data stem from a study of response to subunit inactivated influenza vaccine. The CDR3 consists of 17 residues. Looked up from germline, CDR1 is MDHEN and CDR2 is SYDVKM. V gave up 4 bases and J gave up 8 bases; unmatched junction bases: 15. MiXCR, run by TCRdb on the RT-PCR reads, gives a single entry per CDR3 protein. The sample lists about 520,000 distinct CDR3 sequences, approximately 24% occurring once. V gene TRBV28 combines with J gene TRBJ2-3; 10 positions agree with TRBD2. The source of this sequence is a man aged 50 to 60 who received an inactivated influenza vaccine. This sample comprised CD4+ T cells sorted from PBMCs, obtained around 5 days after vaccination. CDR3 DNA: TGTGCCAGCAGTTCCCCCCCGCCTAGCGGGGGAAGAGGTACGCAGTATTTT. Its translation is CASSSPPPSGGRGTQYF.